One T cell receptor (beta chain) is described in this entry. V gave up 8 bases and J gave up 5 bases, with 19 bases separating them. Germline V CDR1 and CDR2: SEHNR, FQNEAQ (reference sequence). The CDR3 has 14 residues. These data come from a study of T cell changes during pregnancy in multiple sclerosis. This table comes from immunoSEQ multiplex PCR, and its TCRdb copy is limited to in-frame clones, with some not included. This sample carries roughly 100,000 clones, less than 95% of them seen once, and the ten largest clones take approximately 0.8%. This TCR was recovered from a female donor in good health, enrolled as a control in a pregnancy study. This chain joins TRBV7-9 and TRBJ2-7; D uncertain. Source: peripheral blood, taken in the second trimester of pregnancy. CDR3 DNA sequence: TGTGCCAGCGGTACTGGAGAGGTAATCCACGAGCAGTACTTC. Its translation: CASGTGEVIHEQYF. The full variable domain, completed using reference TRBV7-9 and TRBJ2-7, is DTGVSQNPRHKITKRGQNVTFRCDPISEHNRLYWYRQTLGQGPEFLTYFQNEAQLEKSRLLSDRFSAERPKGSFSTLEIQRTEQGDSAMYLCASGTGEVIHEQYFGPGTRLTVT.